The 11 T cell receptor beta chains below come from one sample, sequenced in a study of blood T cells in healthy people across ages. A second PCR, run for about 7 to 11 cycles, used a sample-barcoded 5' primer plus a J-beta primer mix. Each CDR3 protein gets one entry after TCRdb re-called the 5' RACE reads with MiXCR. The sample carries about 840,000 distinct CDR3 sequences, 25% to 30% recorded once. This same sample was also taken into another study, of T cells of mothers and their children.

Sequenced material: blood. These receptors came from a woman aged 40 to 50 in good health.

This chain links TRBV6-5 with TRBJ1-2; D unclear. The V end lost 8 bases, the J end lost 2 bases, and 12 bases lay between the germline ends. Per germline, CDR1 MNHEY and CDR2 SVGAGI. This CDR3 contains 13 residues. CDR3 nucleotides: TGTGCCAGCCGCCGGGTGGGGAACTATGGCTACACCTTC. Its protein product is CASRRVGNYGYTF.

This clonotype was seen only a few times. This chain's CDR3 is CASSLFPLTDTQYF. CDR3 bases: TGTGCCAGCAGCTTGTTTCCGCTCACGGATACGCAGTATTTT. The rearrangement joins TRBV5-5 to TRBJ2-3; D gene unclear. Germline CDR1 SGHKS, CDR2 YYEKEE (reference sequence). The CDR3 consists of 14 residues. Trimming removed 1 base from V and 6 bases from J, with 12 bases in between.

The sample holds many counts of this clonotype. The chain employs TRBV20-1 and TRBJ2-5; D possibly matches TRBD1 or TRBD2 (6 bases each). CDR1 and CDR2 (germline): DFQATT, SNEGSKA (reference sequence). The CDR3 has 13 amino acids. V lost 5 bases and J lost 5, with 15 bases in between. The DNA of the CDR3 is TGCAGTGCTCCCCGGGGGCCCGGGGAGACCCAGTACTTC. This gives the protein CSAPRGPGETQYF.

This clonotype was picked up many times. This chain connects TRBV6-5 to TRBJ1-2; 7 bases line up with TRBD1. The CDR3 sequence is 13 residues long. Germline V CDR1 and CDR2: MNHEY, SVGAGI. V dropped 6 bases and J dropped 7; count of bases not matched to a gene: 8. CDR3 sequence reads: CASRPRQGIGYTF. CDR3 bases: TGTGCCAGCAGACCCAGACAGGGTATTGGCTACACCTTC.

This clonotype appeared a few times. The chain links TRBV12-3 or TRBV12-4 to TRBJ1-1; possibly TRBD1 for D (6 bases). The CDR3 totals 16 residues. Trimming stripped 6 bases from V and 0 bases from J, with 17 bases between. DNA of the CDR3: TGTGCCAGCAGGCGTACAGGGACGGGCATGAACACTGAAGCTTTCTTT. It yields the protein CASRRTGTGMNTEAFF.

This clonotype was counted ten times or more. V gene TRBV12-3 or TRBV12-4 combines with J gene TRBJ2-5, with no clear D. CDR3 size: 12 residues. Trimming took off 2 bases at V and 5 bases at J, with 6 bases between the two ends. The CDR3 DNA is TGTGCCAGCAGTTTACCCGGGGAGACCCAGTACTTC. Translation: CASSLPGETQYF.

This clonotype was detected once. The V and J genes are TRBV5-5 and TRBJ1-3, with D possibly being TRBD1 (5 bases). Germline lookup yields CDR1 SGHKS and CDR2 YYEKEE (reference sequence). The V end lost 2 bases, the J end lost 0 bases, and 15 bases lay between the germline ends. This CDR3 has 17 residues. CDR3 in DNA: TGTGCCAGCAGCTTTATGGGACCCTCTGTCTCTGGAAACACCATATATTTT. Protein: CASSFMGPSVSGNTIYF.

This sequence joins TRBV18 and TRBJ1-5; 8 bases map to TRBD1. The CDR3 loop spans 18 amino acids. V trimming: 3 bases; J trimming: 0 bases; junction bases outside the gene matches: 10. The germline gives CDR1 KGHSH, CDR2 LQKENI. The CDR3 is CASSPSGTGAYSNQPQHF. The CDR3 coding sequence is TGTGCCAGCTCACCGTCCGGGACAGGCGCATATAGCAATCAGCCCCAGCATTTT.

This sequence joins TRBV7-6 and TRBJ1-1, with D hard to call. Trimming left V 1 base short and J 2 bases short, with 11 bases between. This CDR3 is built from 15 residues. CDR1 is SGHVS, CDR2 FNYEAQ, per germline. The CDR3 DNA follows: TGTGCCAGCAGCTTAGAGAAGACCATTAACACTGAAGCTTTCTTT. Its protein product is CASSLEKTINTEAFF.

This clonotype was seen only once. A much larger clone is a single base away; this may be a read error. The CDR3 bases are TGTGCCAGCAGCTTTGAGGGGGCCACCGCAATGGTCTACAATGAGCAGTTCTTC. It yields the protein CASSFEGATAMVYNEQFF. The chain couples TRBV7-2 to TRBJ2-1, with 7 bases lining up with TRBD1. The length of the CDR3 is 18 residues. CDR1 SGHTA and CDR2 FQGNSA come from the germline V gene. J gave up 3 bases and V 3 bases, and 14 bases lay outside the gene matches.

The chain has TRBV12-3 or TRBV12-4 and TRBJ2-7, with 9 bases fitting TRBD2. J gave up 0 bases and V 6 bases, and 6 bases lay outside the gene matches. The CDR3 runs 15 residues. CDR3 amino acids: CASSRLAGFSYEQYF. The CDR3 DNA reads as TGTGCCAGCAGCCGTCTAGCGGGGTTCTCCTACGAGCAGTACTTC.